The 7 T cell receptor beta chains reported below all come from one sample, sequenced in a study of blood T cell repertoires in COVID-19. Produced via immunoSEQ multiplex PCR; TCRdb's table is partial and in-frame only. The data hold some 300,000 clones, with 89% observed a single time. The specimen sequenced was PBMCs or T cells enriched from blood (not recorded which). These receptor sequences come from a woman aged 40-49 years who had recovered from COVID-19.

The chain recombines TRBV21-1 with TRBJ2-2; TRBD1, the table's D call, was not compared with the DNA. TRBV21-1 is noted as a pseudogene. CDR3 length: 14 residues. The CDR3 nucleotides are TGTGCCAGCAGCATGGCAGGGGGAACCGGGGAGCTGTTTTTT. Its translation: CASSMAGGTGELFF.

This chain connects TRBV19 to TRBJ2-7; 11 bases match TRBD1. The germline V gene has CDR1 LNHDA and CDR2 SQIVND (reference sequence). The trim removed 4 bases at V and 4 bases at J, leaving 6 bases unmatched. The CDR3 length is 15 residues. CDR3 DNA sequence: TGTGCCAGTAGTAAGACCGGGACAGGGGGATACGAGCAGTACTTC. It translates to CASSKTGTGGYEQYF.

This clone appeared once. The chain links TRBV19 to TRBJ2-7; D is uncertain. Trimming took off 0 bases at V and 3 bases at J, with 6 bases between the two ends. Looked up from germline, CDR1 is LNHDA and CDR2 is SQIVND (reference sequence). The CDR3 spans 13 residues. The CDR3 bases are TGTGCCAGTAGTATAGAATCCGGCTACGAGCAGTACTTC. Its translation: CASSIESGYEQYF.

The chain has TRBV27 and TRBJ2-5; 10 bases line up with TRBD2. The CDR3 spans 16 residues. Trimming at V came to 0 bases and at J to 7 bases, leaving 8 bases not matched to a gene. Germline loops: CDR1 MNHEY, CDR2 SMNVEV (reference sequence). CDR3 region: CASSLSTSGRLGTQYF. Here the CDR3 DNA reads TGTGCCAGCAGTTTATCGACTAGCGGGCGATTGGGGACCCAGTACTTC.

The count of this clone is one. The CDR3: CASSYGGVNTGELFF. CDR3 nucleotides: TGTGCCAGCAGTTACGGCGGGGTGAACACCGGGGAGCTGTTTTTT. This sequence joins TRBV6-5 and TRBJ2-2; D is perhaps TRBD2 (6 bases). Germline lookup yields CDR1 MNHEY and CDR2 SVGAGI. The CDR3 extends over 15 amino acids. Trimming removed 2 bases from V and 1 base from J, with 8 bases in between.

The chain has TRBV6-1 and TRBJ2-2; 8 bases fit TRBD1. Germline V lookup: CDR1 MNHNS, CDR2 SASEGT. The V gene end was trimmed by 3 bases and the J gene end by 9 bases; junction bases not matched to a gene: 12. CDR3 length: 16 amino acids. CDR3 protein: CASSDRSIPGGRELFF. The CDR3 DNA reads TGTGCCAGCAGTGACAGATCGATTCCAGGGGGCCGGGAGCTGTTTTTT.

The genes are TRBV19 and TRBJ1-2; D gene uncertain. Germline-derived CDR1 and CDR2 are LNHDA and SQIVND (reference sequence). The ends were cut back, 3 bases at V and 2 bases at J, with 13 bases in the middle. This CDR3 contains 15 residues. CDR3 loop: CASSIREGSNYGYTF. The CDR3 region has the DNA TGTGCCAGTAGTATCCGGGAAGGATCCAACTATGGCTACACCTTC. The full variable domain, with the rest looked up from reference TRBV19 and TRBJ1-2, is DGGITQSPKYLFRKEGQNVTLSCEQNLNHDAMYWYRQDPGQGLRLIYYSQIVNDFQKGDIAEGYSVSREKKESFPLTVTSAQKNPTAFYLCASSIREGSNYGYTFGSGTRLTVV.